This TCR beta chain was sequenced in a study of T cell repertoires in cytomegalovirus infection. Study-level information: Both CMV infection and a matching HLA type were indicated by public TCR beta signatures.

Germline assignment: CDR1 SGHTA and CDR2 FQGNSA. The CDR3 covers 13 residues. Losses at the gene ends were 3 bases for V and 5 bases for J; bases not matched to a gene: 3. Study-wide results and caveats: Based on cumulative public TCR beta family frequency, carriers of CMV plus the relevant HLA were identified. In two of eight donors, the top clonotype was HLA-C-restricted CMV-specific.

This clonotype was observed many times. Antigen specificity is unknown. TCRdb reanalysed the reads using MiXCR and keeps one entry per CDR3 protein. The top ten hold roughly 1.7% of the sample, which has 200,000 to 300,000 distinct CDR3 sequences, approximately 13% seen once. Sequenced material: PBMCs. V usage is TRBV7-2 and J usage is TRBJ2-5; 7 nucleotides align to TRBD2. The clonotype originates from a human donor in good health (CMV status not recorded). Some clones in this sample may be carry-over from other donors' samples. The chain's CDR3 is CASSLREGETQYF. Here the CDR3 DNA reads TGTGCCAGCAGCTTGAGGGAGGGGGAGACCCAGTACTTC.